Listed below are T cell receptor beta chains from one sample, sequenced in a study of cytotoxic CD8 clonotypes in ibrutinib-treated CLL. The assay was immunoSEQ multiplex PCR, and TCRdb's table has in-frame clones only and misses some. This sample carries about 92,000 clones, roughly three quarters of them seen once, and the ten largest clones take around 25%. Source: PBMCs, taken after 24 months of ibrutinib treatment. The receptor source for this set is a human donor with chronic lymphocytic leukemia. Each CDR3 is given with its conserved first and last residue. The D gene is left open where the match is weak. Rows may omit the clone size; those that give it use once, few, many or a size class.

d_gene	abundance	v_gene	j_gene	CDR3aa	CDR3nt
NA	NA	TRBV11-1	TRBJ1-1	CASSSRTYTEAFF	TGTGCCAGCAGCTCGCGGACGTACACTGAAGCTTTCTTT
NA	NA	TRBV5-5	TRBJ2-7	CASSFDTGIGFEYEQYF	TGTGCCAGCAGCTTTGATACAGGGATTGGGTTTGAGTACGAGCAGTACTTC
TRBD1	once	TRBV2	TRBJ1-5	CASSLTGFNQPQHF	TGTGCCAGCAGCTTGACAGGGTTCAATCAGCCCCAGCATTTT
TRBD1	NA	TRBV7-3	TRBJ2-3	CASSHLGTAPTQYF	TGTGCCAGCAGCCACTTAGGGACAGCCCCCACGCAGTATTTT
TRBD1	NA	TRBV9	TRBJ1-1	CASSGSRDRGLGSEAFF	TGTGCCAGCAGCGGAAGCCGGGACAGGGGGCTAGGCTCTGAAGCTTTCTTT
NA	NA	TRBV10-3	TRBJ1-1	CAITAGARVTEAFF	TGTGCCATCACGGCAGGGGCCAGAGTCACTGAAGCTTTCTTT
NA	NA	TRBV29-1	TRBJ1-2	CSVEGRDGGYTF	TGCAGCGTTGAGGGCAGGGACGGTGGCTACACCTTC
NA	once	TRBV6-1	TRBJ1-2	CASRGDLKGLGYTF	TGTGCCAGCAGAGGGGACCTTAAAGGGCTTGGCTACACCTTC
TRBD2	NA	TRBV27	TRBJ2-3	CASSLSAGGPDTQYF	TGTGCCAGCAGTTTATCGGCGGGAGGCCCAGATACGCAGTATTTT
NA	NA	TRBV28	TRBJ2-7	CASSHGSLGVYEQYF	TGTGCCAGCAGTCACGGGAGCTTGGGGGTTTACGAGCAGTACTTC
NA	NA	TRBV7-2	TRBJ1-2	CASSLEAGPGTPYGGYTF	TGTGCCAGCAGCTTAGAGGCCGGTCCCGGAACCCCGTATGGTGGCTACACCTTC
NA	NA	TRBV5-6	TRBJ1-3	CASSLGSAYFSGNTIYF	TGTGCCAGCAGCTTGGGCTCAGCTTACTTCTCTGGAAACACCATATATTTT
TRBD1	NA	TRBV7-7	TRBJ2-2	CASSLAPTGGTGELFF	TGTGCTAGCAGCTTAGCACCGACAGGGGGCACCGGGGAGCTGTTTTTT
TRBD1	NA	TRBV7-2	TRBJ1-1	CASSSDQGVAFF	TGTGCCAGCAGCTCAGATCAGGGGGTGGCTTTCTTT
TRBD2	NA	TRBV7-9	TRBJ2-2	CASTLGGRDTGELFF	TGTGCCAGCACCTTAGGAGGGAGGGATACCGGGGAGCTGTTTTTT
TRBD2	NA	TRBV27	TRBJ2-5	CASSPNVAGRQETQYF	TGTGCCAGCAGTCCCAACGTAGCGGGGCGCCAAGAGACCCAGTACTTC
NA	few	TRBV2	TRBJ1-3	CASSTGNTIYF	TGTGCCAGCAGTACAGGAAACACCATATATTTT
NA	NA	TRBV28	TRBJ2-1	CASSSLGAARNEQFF	TGTGCCAGCAGTTCGCTAGGGGCTGCGAGGAATGAGCAGTTCTTC
NA	NA	TRBV9	TRBJ1-4	CASSAHSATNEKLFF	TGTGCCAGCAGCGCGCACAGCGCAACTAATGAAAAACTGTTTTTT
NA	NA	TRBV18	TRBJ2-2	CASQQGSGELFF	TGTGCCAGCCAACAGGGCTCCGGGGAGCTGTTTTTT
TRBD2	NA	TRBV27	TRBJ2-1	CASSLIGLAGSSYNEQFF	TGTGCCAGCAGTTTAATCGGACTAGCGGGAAGCTCCTACAATGAGCAGTTCTTC
NA	NA	TRBV5-4	TRBJ1-6	CASRTDENSPLHF	TGTGCCAGCCGGACCGATGAAAATTCACCCCTCCACTTT
TRBD1	NA	TRBV5-1	TRBJ2-7	CASSLDRGEQYF	TGCGCCAGCAGCTTGGACAGGGGCGAGCAGTACTTC
NA	NA	TRBV2	TRBJ2-7	CASTERTNSYEQYF	TGTGCCAGCACCGAAAGAACAAACTCCTACGAGCAGTACTTC
TRBD1	NA	TRBV4-1	TRBJ1-1	CASSQGPGQREAFF	TGCGCCAGCAGCCAAGGGCCGGGACAGAGGGAAGCTTTCTTT
NA	NA	TRBV7-2	TRBJ1-1	CASSTHGGGARTEAFF	TGTGCCAGCAGCACCCATGGCGGTGGGGCGCGGACTGAAGCTTTCTTT
TRBD1	once	TRBV19	TRBJ1-3	CATRDRGSGNTIYF	TGTGCCACCCGGGACAGGGGATCTGGAAACACCATATATTTT
TRBD2	NA	TRBV5-1	TRBJ2-3	CASREASGTSTDTQYF	TGCGCCAGCAGGGAGGCGAGCGGGACTAGCACAGATACGCAGTATTTT
NA	few	TRBV18	TRBJ2-5	CASSPDRTGTQYF	TGTGCCAGCTCACCAGACAGGACGGGGACCCAGTACTTC
TRBD2	NA	TRBV27	TRBJ2-1	CASSLPPGLAGGSASYNEQFF	TGTGCCAGCAGTTTACCCCCCGGACTAGCGGGAGGGTCGGCGTCCTACAATGAGCAGTTCTTC
NA	NA	TRBV5-3	TRBJ2-7	CASSSLYTGSYEQYF	TGTGCCAGCAGCTCGCTATACACGGGTTCCTACGAGCAGTACTTC
TRBD2	few	TRBV27	TRBJ2-2	CASSFGLAGANTGELFF	TGTGCCAGCAGTTTCGGTCTAGCGGGAGCGAACACCGGGGAGCTGTTTTTT
NA	many	TRBV7-3	TRBJ2-1	CASSSGQVSNEQFF	TGTGCCAGCAGTTCCGGGCAAGTTTCCAATGAGCAGTTCTTC
TRBD2	NA	TRBV6-1	TRBJ2-1	CASSESLAGGPGEQFF	TGTGCCAGCAGTGAATCTTTAGCGGGAGGGCCTGGGGAGCAGTTCTTC
NA	once	TRBV19	TRBJ2-5	CASAGLDQETQYF	TGTGCCAGTGCCGGACTGGACCAAGAGACCCAGTACTTC
TRBD2	NA	TRBV10-2	TRBJ2-3	CASSPRPAGGRTGTQYF	TGCGCCAGCAGCCCCCGGCCAGCGGGAGGACGAACCGGTACGCAGTATTTT
TRBD1	NA	TRBV7-9	TRBJ2-5	CASSSTGGETQYF	TGTGCCAGCAGTTCCACAGGGGGAGAGACCCAGTACTTC
TRBD2	NA	TRBV7-3	TRBJ2-1	CASSPSGSSYNEQFF	TGTGCCAGCAGCCCTAGCGGGAGCTCCTACAATGAGCAGTTCTTC
NA	NA	TRBV18	TRBJ2-7	CASSPPAPSDEQYF	TGTGCCAGCTCACCACCGGCTCCATCCGACGAGCAGTACTTC
TRBD1	NA	TRBV18	TRBJ2-3	CASSPPGTGPDTQYF	TGTGCCAGCTCACCACCCGGGACAGGGCCAGATACGCAGTATTTT
NA	NA	TRBV12-5	TRBJ2-3	CASGRDSSTDTQYF	TGTGCTAGTGGCCGGGACTCAAGCACAGATACGCAGTATTTT
NA	NA	TRBV11-3	TRBJ2-7	CASSLESGSYEQYF	TGTGCCAGCAGCTTAGAGTCGGGTTCCTACGAGCAGTACTTC
NA	NA	TRBV2	TRBJ1-5	CASSADASSNQPQHF	TGTGCCAGCAGTGCGGACGCGTCGAGCAATCAGCCCCAGCATTTT
NA	NA	TRBV5-1	TRBJ2-1	CASSYYGEPYNEQFF	TGCGCCAGCAGCTACTATGGAGAGCCCTACAATGAGCAGTTCTTC
TRBD2	NA	TRBV9	TRBJ2-1	CASSVDPTGYRLAGFYNEQFF	TGTGCCAGCAGCGTAGACCCGACCGGTTATAGACTAGCGGGATTCTACAATGAGCAGTTCTTC